This T cell receptor beta chain was retrieved from a study of T cell responses to AZD1222 COVID-19 vaccine (dated by TCRdb to about 2021). With respect to the entire study: A total of 233 trial participants underwent TCR sequencing, of whom 207 had received two doses of AZD1222 and approximately 25 had received two doses of the MenACWY control vaccine. Trial participants were enrolled by age into 18-55, 56-69 and 70-plus year subgroups, with roughly 160, 29 and 62 TCR-sequenced participants respectively. The paper's findings and limits, for the study overall: Epitopes outside the regions mutated in the B.1.351 and B.1.1.7 variants were reportedly recognized by nearly half of the unique spike-specific TCRs. Because no day 14 peak-response samples were available, the repertoires could be characterized only after the peak T cell response. After two AZD1222 doses, spike-specific TCR breadth and depth were significantly higher than at day 0 and than in MenACWY recipients. Participants were mostly white British and included more females than males, and it was suggested by the authors that clonal diversity may have been underestimated. Conclusions about previously exposed vaccinees are limited because only 6 or 7 AZD1222 recipients were SARS-CoV-2 seropositive at baseline. In the small 56-69-year group, the increase in depth fell short of significance, most likely because of low power. CD4 TCRs associated with the vaccine covered the entire spike protein, and the dominant responses were in regions 160-218 and 743-854.

The time point label here, explained by the study, means: about 28 days (+/-7) after the second vaccine dose. AZD1222 recipients with second doses at about 4 weeks or about 12 weeks were pooled, because spike-specific TCR depth and breadth did not differ between schedules. Vaccinee samples were obtained from the UK trials COV001 and COV002, which included a single-blind randomized controlled phase 2/3 trial of AZD1222 (ChAdOx1 nCoV-19) in healthy adults. Trial participant PBMC samples were collected at day 0 and day 28 after the second dose for TCRbeta chain sequencing. Remarks on this clone: This clone's antigen is unknown. One base away there is no much larger clone; base qualities are not given.

There are 13 amino acids in the CDR3, from cysteine to phenylalanine inclusive. The entry retains the CDR3 DNA only, 39 bases that are in frame from base 1. CDR1 and CDR2 (SGHRS, YFSETQ) derive from the germline V gene. The junction carries 9 bases between V and J, which are trimmed by 4 bases and 4 bases respectively. The CDR3 regions of human TCRbeta chains were analyzed by immunosequencing. Regarding the original processing steps: Repertoire TCRs were matched against a reference library of SARS-CoV-2-specific TCRs generated with the MIRA antigen-specificity platform. Breadth was defined as the fraction of unique TCRs that were SARS-CoV-2-associated. Depth was defined as the fraction of total T cells that were SARS-CoV-2-associated. Using the MIRA data, each spike-specific TCR was assigned both to the spike region to which the TCR was reactive and to a CD4 or CD8 class. Log10-transformed breadth and depth values were compared by one-way ANOVA with Sidak's multiple comparisons tests. The immuneACCESS repertoire file appears here via TCRdb, limited to in-frame rearrangements. These files lack a portion of the clones; in checked studies, under half of the deficit traces to unresolved V genes, and the cause of the others is not known. V, J and clone size reflect that table, while D and trimming were determined from the DNA. Here the sample has around 150,000 clones; around 92% occur a single time. Jointly, the top ten make up roughly 3.5% of the sample.

The sequences come from peripheral blood, collected 28 days after the second AZD1222 dose. The rearrangement joined TRBV5-1 to TRBJ2-1, with TRBD2 perhaps the D gene, on 6 matching bases. This TCR was sampled from an adult who received the AZD1222 COVID-19 vaccine. The CDR3 protein is CASSLTSYNEQFF. The nucleotide sequence reads as follows: TGCGCCAGCAGCCTGACTAGTTACAATGAGCAGTTCTTC.